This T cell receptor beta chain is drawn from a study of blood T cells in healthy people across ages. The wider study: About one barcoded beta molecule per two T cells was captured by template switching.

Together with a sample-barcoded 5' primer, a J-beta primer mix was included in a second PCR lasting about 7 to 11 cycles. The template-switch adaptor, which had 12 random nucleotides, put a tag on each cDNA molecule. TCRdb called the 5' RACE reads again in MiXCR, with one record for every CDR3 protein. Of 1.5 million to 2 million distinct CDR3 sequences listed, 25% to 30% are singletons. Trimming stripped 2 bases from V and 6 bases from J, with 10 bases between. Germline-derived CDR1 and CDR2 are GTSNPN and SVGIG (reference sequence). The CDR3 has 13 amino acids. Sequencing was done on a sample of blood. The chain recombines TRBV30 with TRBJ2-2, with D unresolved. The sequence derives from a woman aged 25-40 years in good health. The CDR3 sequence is CAWSLVEAGELFF. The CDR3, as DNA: TGTGCCTGGAGTTTAGTTGAGGCCGGGGAGCTGTTTTTT.